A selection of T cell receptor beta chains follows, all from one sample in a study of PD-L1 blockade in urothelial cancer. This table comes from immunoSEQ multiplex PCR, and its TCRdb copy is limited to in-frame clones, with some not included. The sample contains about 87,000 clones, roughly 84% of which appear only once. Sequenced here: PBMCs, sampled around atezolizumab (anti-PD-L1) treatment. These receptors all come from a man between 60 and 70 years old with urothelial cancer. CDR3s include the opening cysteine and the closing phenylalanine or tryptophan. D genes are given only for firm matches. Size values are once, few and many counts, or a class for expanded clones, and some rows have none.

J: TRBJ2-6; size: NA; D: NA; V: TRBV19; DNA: TGTGCCAGTAGTATCCAGGGGTTATCTGGGGCCAACGTCCTGACTTTC; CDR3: CASSIQGLSGANVLTF
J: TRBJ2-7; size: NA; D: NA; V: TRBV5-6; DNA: TGTGCCAGCAGCTTGTACGCTAGCACCTACGAGCAGTACTTC; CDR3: CASSLYASTYEQYF
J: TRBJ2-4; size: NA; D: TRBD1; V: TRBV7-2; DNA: TGTGCCAGCAGCTTGACAGGGGGTCAGAACATTCAGTACTTC; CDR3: CASSLTGGQNIQYF
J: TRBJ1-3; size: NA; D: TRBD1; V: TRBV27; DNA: TGTGCCATCACGTCTTGCCGGGACAGGGGTTTTGGAAACACCATATATTTT; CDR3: CAITSCRDRGFGNTIYF
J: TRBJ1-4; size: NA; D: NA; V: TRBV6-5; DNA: TGTGCCAGCAGTTACTCCGGGACAAATGAAAAACTGTTTTTT; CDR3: CASSYSGTNEKLFF
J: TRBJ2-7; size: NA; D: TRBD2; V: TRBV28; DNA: TGTGCCAGCAGTCCCGGGACTAGCGGGCCACTTTCCTACGAGCAGTACTTC; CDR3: CASSPGTSGPLSYEQYF
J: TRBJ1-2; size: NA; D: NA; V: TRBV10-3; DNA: TGTGCCATGGGAATCCCGGGGTATTATGGCTACACCTTC; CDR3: CAMGIPGYYGYTF
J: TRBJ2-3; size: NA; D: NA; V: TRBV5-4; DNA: TGTGCCAGCAGCTCATTACTCCAAGAACGCACAGATACGCAGTATTTT; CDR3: CASSSLLQERTDTQYF
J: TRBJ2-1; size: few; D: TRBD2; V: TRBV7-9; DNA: TGTGCCAGCAGCTTAGATCTAGCGGGAGACGATGAGCAGTTCTTC; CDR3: CASSLDLAGDDEQFF
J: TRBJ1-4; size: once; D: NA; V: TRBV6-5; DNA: TGTGCCAGCAGTTACGGGGGCGCAGGGCGGGAAAAACTGTTTTTT; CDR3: CASSYGGAGREKLFF
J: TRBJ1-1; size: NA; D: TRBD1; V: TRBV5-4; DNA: TGTGCCAGCAGACAGGGGACCGAAGCTTTCTTT; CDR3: CASRQGTEAFF
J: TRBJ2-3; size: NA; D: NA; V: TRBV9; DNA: TGTGCCAGCAGCGTAGCGGGGTCCTTCACAGATACGCAGTATTTT; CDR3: CASSVAGSFTDTQYF
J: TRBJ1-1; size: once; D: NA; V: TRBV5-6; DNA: TGTGCCAGCAGCTTTGAAGGGGCTTTGGGCACTGAAGCTTTCTTT; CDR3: CASSFEGALGTEAFF
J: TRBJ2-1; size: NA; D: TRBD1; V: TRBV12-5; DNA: TGTGCTAGTGGTTCACACTTGAGGACAGGGAGATACAATGAGCAGTTCTTC; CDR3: CASGSHLRTGRYNEQFF
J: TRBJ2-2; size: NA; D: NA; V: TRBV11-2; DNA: TGTGCCAGCAGCTTAGGGACATTCACCGGGGAGCTGTTTTTT; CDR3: CASSLGTFTGELFF
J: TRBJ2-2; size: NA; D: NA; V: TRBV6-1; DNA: TGTGCCAGCAGTTCTGATTGGGGGGCCGGGGAGCTGTTTTTT; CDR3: CASSSDWGAGELFF
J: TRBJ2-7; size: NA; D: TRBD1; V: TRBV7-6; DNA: TGTGCCAGCAGCCAGGGACAGTTGGATACCTACGAGCAGTACTTC; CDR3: CASSQGQLDTYEQYF
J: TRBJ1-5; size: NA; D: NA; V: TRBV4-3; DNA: TGCGCCAGCAGCCAAGATGCTGCAGGAAACAATCAGCCCCAGCATTTT; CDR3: CASSQDAAGNNQPQHF
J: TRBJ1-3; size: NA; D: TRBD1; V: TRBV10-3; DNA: TGTGCCATCAGTGAGTCGGGACAGGGGATTTCTGGAAACACCATATATTTT; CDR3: CAISESGQGISGNTIYF
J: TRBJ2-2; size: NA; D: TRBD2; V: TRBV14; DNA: TGTGCCAGCAAAGGGGCGGGACTAGGAAACACCGGGGAGCTGTTTTTT; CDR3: CASKGAGLGNTGELFF
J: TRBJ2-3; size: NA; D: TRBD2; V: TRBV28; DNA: TGTGCCAGCAGTTCTGACGTACTAGCGGGAGGGACAGATACGCAGTATTTT; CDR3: CASSSDVLAGGTDTQYF
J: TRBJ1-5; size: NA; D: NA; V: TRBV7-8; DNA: TGTGCCAGCAGCTTATTCGGCAGGGAGGGGCAGCCCCAGCATTTT; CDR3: CASSLFGREGQPQHF
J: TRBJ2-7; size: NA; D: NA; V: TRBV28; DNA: TGTGCCAGCAGTTTAGTCGGGGGACGGAAAGAGCAGTACTTC; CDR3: CASSLVGGRKEQYF
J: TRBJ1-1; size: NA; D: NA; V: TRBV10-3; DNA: TGTGCCATCAGTGAGTTAGGGGAAAACACTGAAGCTTTCTTT; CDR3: CAISELGENTEAFF
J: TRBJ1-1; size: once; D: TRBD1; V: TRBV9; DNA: TGTGCCAGCAGCGGTTACCCCGATGACAGGGGGACTGAAGCTTTCTTT; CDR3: CASSGYPDDRGTEAFF
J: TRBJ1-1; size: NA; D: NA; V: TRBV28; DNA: TGTGCCAGCAGTGGGGGCGTGGAGGACACTGAAGCTTTCTTT; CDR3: CASSGGVEDTEAFF
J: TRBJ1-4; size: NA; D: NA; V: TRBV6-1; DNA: TGTGCCAGCTCCCAAAGGGGGACGGGTAATGAAAAACTGTTTTTT; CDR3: CASSQRGTGNEKLFF
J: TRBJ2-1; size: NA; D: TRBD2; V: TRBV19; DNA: TGTGCCAGTAGTAAGGCTAGCGGGGCCTACAATGAGCAGTTCTTC; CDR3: CASSKASGAYNEQFF
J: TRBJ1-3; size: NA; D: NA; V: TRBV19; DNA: TGTGCCAGTAGCCTGACAGACACTGGAAACACCATATATTTT; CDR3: CASSLTDTGNTIYF
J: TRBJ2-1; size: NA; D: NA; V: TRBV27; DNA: TGTGCCAGCAGTTTGGGGCAGAGCAATGAGCAGTTCTTC; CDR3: CASSLGQSNEQFF
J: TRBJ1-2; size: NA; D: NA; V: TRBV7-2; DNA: TGTGCCAGCAGCCCTCGCGATGGGAGGGGTGGTGGCTACACCTTC; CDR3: CASSPRDGRGGGYTF
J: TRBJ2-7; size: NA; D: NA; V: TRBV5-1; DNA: TGCGCCAGCAGCCTGGGAGGGGGGGCTTCCTACGAGCAGTACTTC; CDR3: CASSLGGGASYEQYF
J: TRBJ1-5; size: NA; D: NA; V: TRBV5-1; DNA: TGCGCCAGCAGTTTGACAAGCAATCAGCCCCAGCATTTT; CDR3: CASSLTSNQPQHF
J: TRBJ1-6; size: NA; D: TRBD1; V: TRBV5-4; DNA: TGTGCCAACCGTCTTGAAACAGGGGCCTCTAATTTTTACCATAATTCACCCCTCCACTTT; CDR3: CANRLETGASNFYHNSPLHF
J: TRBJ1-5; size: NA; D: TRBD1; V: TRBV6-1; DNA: TGTGCCAGCACCACGGGACAGAACAATCAGCCCCAGCATTTT; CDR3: CASTTGQNNQPQHF
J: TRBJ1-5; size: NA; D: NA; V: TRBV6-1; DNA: TGTGCCAGCAAACGGGACACAATAAATCAGCCCCAGCATTTT; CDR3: CASKRDTINQPQHF
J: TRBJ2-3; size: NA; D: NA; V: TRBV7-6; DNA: TGTGCCAGCAGCTCCCTCGGAGATACGCAGTATTTT; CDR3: CASSSLGDTQYF
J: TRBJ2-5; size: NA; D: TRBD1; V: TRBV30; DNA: TGTGCCTGGAGTAGGACAGGCGTCCAAGAGACCCAGTACTTC; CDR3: CAWSRTGVQETQYF
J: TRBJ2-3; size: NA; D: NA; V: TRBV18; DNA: TGTGCCAGCTCAACCGGACTTCTGGCGACAGATACGCAGTATTTT; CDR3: CASSTGLLATDTQYF
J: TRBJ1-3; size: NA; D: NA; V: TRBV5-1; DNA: TGCGCCAGCAGCTTGGCAAGCCGAGAAAGAGGAAACACCATATATTTT; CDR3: CASSLASRERGNTIYF
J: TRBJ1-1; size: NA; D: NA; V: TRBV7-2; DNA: TGTGCCAGCAGCCAGAGGGGGGGGAACACTGAAGCTTTCTTT; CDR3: CASSQRGGNTEAFF
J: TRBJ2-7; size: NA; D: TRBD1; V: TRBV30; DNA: TGTGCCTGGAGTGTCGGACAGGACTACGAGCAGTACTTC; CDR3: CAWSVGQDYEQYF
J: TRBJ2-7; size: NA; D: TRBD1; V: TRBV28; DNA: TGTGCCAGCAGTTTCCCTATCGACGACAGGGGAGGTAACTACGAGCAGTACTTC; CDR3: CASSFPIDDRGGNYEQYF
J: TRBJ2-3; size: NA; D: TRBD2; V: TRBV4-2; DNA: TGTGCCAGCAGTCGTAGCGGGGGGGCCACAGATACGCAGTATTTT; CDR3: CASSRSGGATDTQYF
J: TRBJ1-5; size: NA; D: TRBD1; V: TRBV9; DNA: TGTGCCAGCGGACGACAGGGGGACCGGCAGCCCCAGCATTTT; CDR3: CASGRQGDRQPQHF
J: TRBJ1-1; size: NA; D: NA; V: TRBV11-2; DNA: TGTGCCAGCAGCTCCCAGACGGCGGGCACTGAAGCTTTCTTT; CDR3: CASSSQTAGTEAFF
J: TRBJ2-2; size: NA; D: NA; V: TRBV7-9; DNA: TGTGCCAGCATATGGGGCGGTGGACTAACGAACACCGGGGAGCTGTTTTTT; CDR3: CASIWGGGLTNTGELFF
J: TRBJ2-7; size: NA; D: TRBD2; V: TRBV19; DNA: TGTGCCAGTAGTATTCCGGGACTAGCGTTCAAGCAGTACTTC; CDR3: CASSIPGLAFKQYF
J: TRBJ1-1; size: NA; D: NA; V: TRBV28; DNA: TGTGCCAGCAGTCCCTGGGCCAGGGGTATTCCTGAAGCTTTCTTT; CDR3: CASSPWARGIPEAFF
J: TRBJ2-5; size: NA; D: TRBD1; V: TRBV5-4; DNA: TGTGCCAGCAGGTCGGGACAGTTCCAAGAGACCCAGTACTTC; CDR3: CASRSGQFQETQYF
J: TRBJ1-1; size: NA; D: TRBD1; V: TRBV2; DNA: TGTGCCAGCAGTGAAGCCCCGCTAGGGGGCGAGACTGAAGCTTTCTTT; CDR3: CASSEAPLGGETEAFF
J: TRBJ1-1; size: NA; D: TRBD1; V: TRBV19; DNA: TGTGCCAGTAGTACGACCGGGACAGGGACTGGAACTGAAGCTTTCTTT; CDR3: CASSTTGTGTGTEAFF